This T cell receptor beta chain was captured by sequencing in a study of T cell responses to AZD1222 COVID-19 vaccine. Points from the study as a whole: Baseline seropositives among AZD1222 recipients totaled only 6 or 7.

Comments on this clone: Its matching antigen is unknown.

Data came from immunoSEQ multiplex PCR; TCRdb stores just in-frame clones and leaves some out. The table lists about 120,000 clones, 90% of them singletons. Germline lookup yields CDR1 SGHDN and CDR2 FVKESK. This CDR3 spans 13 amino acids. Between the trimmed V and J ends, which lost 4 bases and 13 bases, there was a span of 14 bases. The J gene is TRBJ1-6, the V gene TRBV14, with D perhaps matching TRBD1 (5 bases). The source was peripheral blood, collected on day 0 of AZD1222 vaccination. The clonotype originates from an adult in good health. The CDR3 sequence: CASSLQEGLPLHF. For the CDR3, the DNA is TGTGCCAGCAGCCTCCAGGAGGGACTTCCCCTCCACTTT.